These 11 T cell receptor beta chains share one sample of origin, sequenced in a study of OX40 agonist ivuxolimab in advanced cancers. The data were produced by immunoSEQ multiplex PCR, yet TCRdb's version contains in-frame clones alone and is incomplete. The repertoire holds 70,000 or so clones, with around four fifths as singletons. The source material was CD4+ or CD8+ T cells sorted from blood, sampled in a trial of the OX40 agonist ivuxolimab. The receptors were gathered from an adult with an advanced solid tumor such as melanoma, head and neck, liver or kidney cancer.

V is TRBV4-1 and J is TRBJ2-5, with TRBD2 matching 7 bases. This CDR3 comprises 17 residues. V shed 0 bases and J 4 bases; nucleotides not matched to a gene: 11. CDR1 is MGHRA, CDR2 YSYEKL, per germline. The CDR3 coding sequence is TGCGCCAGCAGCCAAGATCCCCCCCCAGCTAGCGGAGAGACCCAGTACTTC. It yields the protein CASSQDPPPASGETQYF.

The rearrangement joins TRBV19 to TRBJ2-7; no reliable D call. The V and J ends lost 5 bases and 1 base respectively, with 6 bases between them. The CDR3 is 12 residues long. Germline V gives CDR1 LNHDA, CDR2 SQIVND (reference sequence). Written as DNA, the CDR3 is TGTGCCAGTAGTCACTATTCCTACGAGCAGTACTTC. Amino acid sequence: CASSHYSYEQYF. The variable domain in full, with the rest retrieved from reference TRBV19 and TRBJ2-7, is DGGITQSPKYLFRKEGQNVTLSCEQNLNHDAMYWYRQDPGQGLRLIYYSQIVNDFQKGDIAEGYSVSREKKESFPLTVTSAQKNPTAFYLCASSHYSYEQYFGPGTRLTVT.

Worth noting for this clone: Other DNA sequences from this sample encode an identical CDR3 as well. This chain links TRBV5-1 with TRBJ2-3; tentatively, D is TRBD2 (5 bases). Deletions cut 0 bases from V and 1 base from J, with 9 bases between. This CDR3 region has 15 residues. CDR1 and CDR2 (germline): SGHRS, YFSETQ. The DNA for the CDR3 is TGCGCCAGCAGCTTGGGGAGCGGTGGCACAGATACGCAGTATTTT. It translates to CASSLGSGGTDTQYF.

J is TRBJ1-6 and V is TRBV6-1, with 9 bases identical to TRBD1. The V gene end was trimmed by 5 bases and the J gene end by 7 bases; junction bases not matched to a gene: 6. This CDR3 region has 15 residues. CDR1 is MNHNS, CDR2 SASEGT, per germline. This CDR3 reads CASSLRTGVNSPLHF. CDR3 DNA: TGTGCCAGCAGTCTCCGGACAGGGGTGAATTCACCCCTCCACTTT.

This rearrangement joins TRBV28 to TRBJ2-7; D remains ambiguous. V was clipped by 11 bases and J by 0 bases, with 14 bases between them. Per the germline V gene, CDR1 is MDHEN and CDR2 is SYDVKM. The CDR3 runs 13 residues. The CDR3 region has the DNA TGTGCCGAAGCCAGGCCTAGCTCCTACGAGCAGTACTTC. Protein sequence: CAEARPSSYEQYF.

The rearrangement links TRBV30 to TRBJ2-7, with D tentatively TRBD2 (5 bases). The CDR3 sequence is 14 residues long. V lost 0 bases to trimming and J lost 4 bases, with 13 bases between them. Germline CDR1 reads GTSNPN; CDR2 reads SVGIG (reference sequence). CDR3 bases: TGTGCCTGGAGTGTACCCGGAGGCATGTACGAGCAGTACTTC. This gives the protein CAWSVPGGMYEQYF.

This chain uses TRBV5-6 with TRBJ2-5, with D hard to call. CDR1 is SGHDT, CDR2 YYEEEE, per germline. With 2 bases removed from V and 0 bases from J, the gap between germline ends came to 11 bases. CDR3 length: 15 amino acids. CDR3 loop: CASSFRTLYQETQYF. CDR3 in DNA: TGTGCCAGCAGCTTTCGGACGCTGTACCAAGAGACCCAGTACTTC. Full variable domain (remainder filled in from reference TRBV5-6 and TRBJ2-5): DAGVTQSPTHLIKTRGQQVTLRCSPKSGHDTVSWYQQALGQGPQFIFQYYEEEERQRGNFPDRFSGHQFPNYSSELNVNALLLGDSALYLCASSFRTLYQETQYFGPGTRLLVL.

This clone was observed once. The CDR3: CASSRGGVETQYF. The CDR3 DNA sequence: TGCGCCAGCAGCCGGGGGGGAGTAGAGACCCAGTACTTC. The chain links TRBV4-1 to TRBJ2-5; TRBD2 matches at 7 bases. This CDR3 region has 13 residues. Germline-derived CDR1 and CDR2 are MGHRA and YSYEKL. The V segment lost 4 bases and the J segment 4 bases; nucleotides outside the gene matches: 3.

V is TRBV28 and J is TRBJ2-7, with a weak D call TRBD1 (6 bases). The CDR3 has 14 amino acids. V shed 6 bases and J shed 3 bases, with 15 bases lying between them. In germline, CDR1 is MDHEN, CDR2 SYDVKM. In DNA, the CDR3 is TGTGCCAGCAGCTCCCCGGGACAAAACTACGAGCAGTACTTC. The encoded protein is CASSSPGQNYEQYF.

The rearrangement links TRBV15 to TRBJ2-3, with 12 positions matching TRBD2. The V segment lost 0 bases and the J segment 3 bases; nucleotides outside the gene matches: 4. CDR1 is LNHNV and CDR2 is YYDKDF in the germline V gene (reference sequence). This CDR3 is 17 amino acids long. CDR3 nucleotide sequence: TGTGCCACCAGCAGAGATGTCCTAGCGGGGGGGACAGATACGCAGTATTTT. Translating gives CATSRDVLAGGTDTQYF.

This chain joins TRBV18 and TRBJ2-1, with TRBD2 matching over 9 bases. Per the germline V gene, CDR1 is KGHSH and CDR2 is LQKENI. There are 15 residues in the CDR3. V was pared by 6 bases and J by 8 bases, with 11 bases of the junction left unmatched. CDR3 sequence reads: CASSRVSGSIDEQFF. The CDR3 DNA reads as TGTGCCAGCTCCCGGGTTAGCGGGAGTATCGATGAGCAGTTCTTC.